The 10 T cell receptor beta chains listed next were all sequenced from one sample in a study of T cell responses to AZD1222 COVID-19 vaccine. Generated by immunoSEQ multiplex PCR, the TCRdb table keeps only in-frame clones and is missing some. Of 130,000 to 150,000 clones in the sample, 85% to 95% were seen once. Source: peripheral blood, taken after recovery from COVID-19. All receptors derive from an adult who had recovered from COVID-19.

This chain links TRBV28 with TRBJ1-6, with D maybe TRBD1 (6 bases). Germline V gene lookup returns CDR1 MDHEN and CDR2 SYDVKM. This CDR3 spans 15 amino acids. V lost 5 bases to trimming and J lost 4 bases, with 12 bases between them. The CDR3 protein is CASSPDRTYNSPLHF. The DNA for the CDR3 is TGTGCCAGCAGTCCCGACAGGACTTATAATTCACCCCTCCACTTT.

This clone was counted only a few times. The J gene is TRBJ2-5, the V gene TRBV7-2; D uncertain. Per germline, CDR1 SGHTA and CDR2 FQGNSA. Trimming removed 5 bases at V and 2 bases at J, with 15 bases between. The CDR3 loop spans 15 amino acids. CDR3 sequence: CASSPIYGFQETQYF. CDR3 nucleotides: TGTGCCAGCAGCCCTATCTACGGTTTTCAAGAGACCCAGTACTTC.

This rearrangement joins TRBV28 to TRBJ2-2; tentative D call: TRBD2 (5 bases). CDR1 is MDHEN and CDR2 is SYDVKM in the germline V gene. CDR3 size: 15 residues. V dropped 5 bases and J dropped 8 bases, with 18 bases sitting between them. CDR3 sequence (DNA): TGTGCCAGCAGTCTCACAACGGGATTTGCGGGGGAGCTGTTTTTT. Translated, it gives CASSLTTGFAGELFF.

CDR3 DNA: TGTGCCAGCAGTGAGGGCAGGGGGGCTGGGGCCAACGTCCTGACTTTC. Translating gives CASSEGRGAGANVLTF. This chain connects TRBV6-1 to TRBJ2-6, with a weak D call TRBD1 (7 bases). V lost 3 bases and J lost 2, with 11 bases in between. Germline loops: CDR1 MNHNS, CDR2 SASEGT. The CDR3 extends over 16 amino acids.

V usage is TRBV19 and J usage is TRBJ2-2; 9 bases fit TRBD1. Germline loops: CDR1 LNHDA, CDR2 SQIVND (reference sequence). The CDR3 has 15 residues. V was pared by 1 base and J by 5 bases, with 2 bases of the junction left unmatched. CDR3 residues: CASSIGDRDTGELFF. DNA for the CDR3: TGTGCCAGTAGTATAGGGGACAGGGATACCGGGGAGCTGTTTTTT.

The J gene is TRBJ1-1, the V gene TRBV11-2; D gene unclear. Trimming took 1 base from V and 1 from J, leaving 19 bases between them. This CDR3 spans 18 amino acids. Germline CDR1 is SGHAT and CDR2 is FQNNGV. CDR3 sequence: CASSLAGTSLTGNTEAFF. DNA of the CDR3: TGTGCCAGCAGCTTAGCGGGTACCAGCCTAACCGGGAACACTGAAGCTTTCTTT.

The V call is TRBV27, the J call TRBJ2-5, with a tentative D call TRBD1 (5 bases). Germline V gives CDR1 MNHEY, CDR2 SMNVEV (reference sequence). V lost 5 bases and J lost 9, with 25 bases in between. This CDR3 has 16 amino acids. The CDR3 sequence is CASSKNFGAATAPQYF. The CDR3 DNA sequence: TGTGCCAGCAGTAAAAATTTTGGGGCCGCCACCGCTCCCCAGTACTTC.

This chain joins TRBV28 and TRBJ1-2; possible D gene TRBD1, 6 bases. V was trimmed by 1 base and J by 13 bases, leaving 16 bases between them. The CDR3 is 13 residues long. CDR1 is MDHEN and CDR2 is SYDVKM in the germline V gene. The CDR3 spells CASSLSGGPGRTF. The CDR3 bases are TGTGCCAGCAGTTTATCGGGGGGGCCAGGGCGCACCTTC.

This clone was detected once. This CDR3 reads CASSPRREKLFF. The CDR3, as DNA: TGTGCCAGCAGTCCGCGTAGGGAAAAACTGTTTTTT. The chain carries TRBV12-3 or TRBV12-4 and TRBJ1-4; D is undetermined. The ends were cut back, 5 bases at V and 8 bases at J, with 9 bases in the middle. The CDR3 has 12 residues.

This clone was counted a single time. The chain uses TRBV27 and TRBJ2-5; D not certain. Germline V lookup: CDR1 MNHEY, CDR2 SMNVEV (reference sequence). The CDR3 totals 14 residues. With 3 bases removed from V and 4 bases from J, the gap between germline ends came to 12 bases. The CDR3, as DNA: TGTGCCAGCAGTTTTGGGTCCACCGGAGAGACCCAGTACTTC. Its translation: CASSFGSTGETQYF.